This T cell receptor beta chain was obtained from a study of read filtering for tumor transcriptome and immune sequencing. For the study at large: Transcriptome libraries were built from DNase-treated RNA. TCR-mapped reads were about 3.5 to 10.27 million with IR-seq versus roughly 80 to 1,300 with RNA-seq.

This library used around 400 ng RNA and molecular barcoded adaptors spanning alpha/delta and beta/gamma chains. TCRdb independently ran MiXCR on the reads; one entry per CDR3 protein. The sample yields about 130,000 distinct CDR3 sequences, under 15% seen once. This clonotype was counted many times. Sequenced input: a population of CD138-negative cells sorted from bone marrow. The sequence came from a donor at least 40 years old with multiple myeloma.

CDR3 in DNA: TGCAGCCCCGCGGGTACACTGGCCCTGGGCACAGATACGCAGTATTTT. As protein: CSPAGTLALGTDTQYF. The chain has TRBV29-1 and TRBJ2-3, with a possible D match to TRBD2 (5 bases). V shed 8 bases and J shed 1 base, with 22 bases lying between them. This CDR3 has 16 residues. Germline-derived CDR1 and CDR2 are SQVTM and ANQGSEA.